The 16 T cell receptor beta chains below were found in one sample sequenced in a study of control samples from healthy donors and cancer patients. TCRdb keeps only in-frame clones here, not all; method: immunoSEQ multiplex PCR. The sample shows under 15,000 clones, 85% to 95% of them seen only once. Specimen: PBMCs. These receptors all come from an elderly man with lung cancer.

This clone was counted only a few times. This sequence joins TRBV6-4 and TRBJ2-5, with 13 bases fitting TRBD2. CDR3 length equals 19 residues. The ends lost 7 bases at V and 3 bases at J; junction bases unmatched: 17. The V gene's germline CDR1 is MRHNA and CDR2 SNTAGT. CDR3 amino acids: CASIPGLAGAHHKKETQYF. CDR3 bases: TGTGCCAGCATCCCAGGACTAGCGGGGGCCCACCACAAAAAAGAGACCCAGTACTTC.

This clone was seen just once. The chain carries TRBV2 and TRBJ2-7, with D unclear. The germline CDR1 and CDR2 sequences are SNHLY and FYNNEI. CDR3 length equals 13 residues. Trimming cost V 7 bases and J 3 bases, with 13 bases left between them. CDR3 bases: TGTGCCAGCACCGAGGAACTGGGCTACGAGCAGTACTTC. Translating gives CASTEELGYEQYF.

The gene calls are TRBV7-8 and TRBJ1-1, with TRBD1 identical over 9 bases. Per germline, CDR1 SGHVS and CDR2 FQNEAQ. There are 17 residues in the CDR3. The J segment lost 6 bases and the V segment lost 0 bases, leaving 11 bases of the junction unmatched. For the CDR3, the DNA is TGTGCCAGCAGCTTAGCGCTGGGACAGGGCGGAAGTGCTGAAGCTTTCTTT. It yields the protein CASSLALGQGGSAEAFF.

This chain uses TRBV2 with TRBJ1-5; a weak D match, TRBD1 (5 bases). The V gene lost 6 bases and the J gene lost 5 bases, with 14 bases spanning the gap. Germline CDR1 reads SNHLY; CDR2 reads FYNNEI. The CDR3 is 14 residues long. The CDR3 DNA reads TGTGCCAGCAGACTCGAGACGGGGGATCAGCCCCAGCATTTT. Translating it yields CASRLETGDQPQHF.

The chain couples TRBV4-2 to TRBJ2-1, with D possibly matching TRBD2 (7 bases). The CDR3 has 15 amino acids. V was pared by 2 bases and J by 7 bases, with 15 bases between. Germline V gives CDR1 LGHNA, CDR2 YNFKEQ. The CDR3 protein is CASSQNGGPWNEQFF. CDR3 nucleotides: TGTGCCAGCAGCCAAAACGGGGGGCCGTGGAATGAGCAGTTCTTC.

This sequence joins TRBV28 and TRBJ1-2; tentatively, D is TRBD1 (6 bases). Germline V gives CDR1 MDHEN, CDR2 SYDVKM. The V and J ends lost 6 bases and 1 base respectively, with 9 bases between them. The CDR3 loop spans 13 amino acids. The CDR3 sequence is CASRTGINYGYTF. The CDR3 DNA sequence: TGTGCCAGCAGGACAGGAATTAACTATGGCTACACCTTC.

The rearrangement joins TRBV6-2 or TRBV6-3 to TRBJ2-1; a weak D match, TRBD2 (6 bases). Germline V lookup: CDR1 MNHEY, CDR2 SVGEGT. The CDR3 spans 17 residues. V gave up 6 bases and J gave up 0 bases, with 18 bases separating them. CDR3 DNA: TGTGCCAGCAGCGCAAGGCCTAGCGCTAGCTCCTACAATGAGCAGTTCTTC. Its protein is CASSARPSASSYNEQFF.

This clone was seen just once. This chain links TRBV9 with TRBJ2-1, with D hard to call. The CDR3 is 15 residues long. V was cut by 3 bases and J by 5 bases, with 15 bases left in between. Germline lookup yields CDR1 SGDLS and CDR2 YYNGEE. DNA of the CDR3: TGTGCCAGCAGCGCCACCCGAGGAGATCACAATGAGCAGTTCTTC. It codes for CASSATRGDHNEQFF.

The V gene is TRBV24-1, the J gene TRBJ1-2; 7 nucleotides align to TRBD1. Germline CDR1 KGHDR, CDR2 SFDVKD. This CDR3 is 13 amino acids long. The V and J ends lost 6 bases and 9 bases, in that order; junction bases with no gene match: 9. CDR3 protein: CATSPGQEDRYTF. CDR3 DNA sequence: TGTGCCACCAGTCCAGGACAGGAGGATCGCTACACCTTC.

The chain combines TRBV19 with TRBJ1-3, with 10 bases aligning to TRBD1. J gave up 3 bases and V 4 bases, and 6 bases lay outside the gene matches. This CDR3 contains 16 residues. The V gene's germline CDR1 is LNHDA and CDR2 SQIVND (reference sequence). The CDR3, as DNA: TGTGCCAGTAGTACCGCTGGGACAGGGGATGGAAACACCATATATTTT. Its protein is CASSTAGTGDGNTIYF.

The V and J genes are TRBV14 and TRBJ2-1; 7 bases match TRBD2. Germline-derived CDR1 and CDR2 are SGHDN and FVKESK. V lost 3 bases to trimming and J lost 6 bases; unmatched junction nucleotides: 8. The CDR3 totals 15 residues. CDR3 DNA sequence: TGTGCCAGCAGCCAGGGGGGGGTCCTACCCAATGAGCAGTTCTTC. Translation: CASSQGGVLPNEQFF.

The chain carries TRBV6-1 and TRBJ1-2; D call uncertain. The germline V and J ends were trimmed by 1 base and 8 bases, with 23 bases remaining between them. The germline gives CDR1 MNHNS, CDR2 SASEGT. The CDR3 sequence is 17 residues long. CDR3 loop: CASSEEGSGRNSRGYTF. CDR3 nucleotides: TGTGCCAGCAGTGAAGAGGGCAGTGGCCGCAACTCCCGGGGCTACACCTTC.

V usage is TRBV7-2 and J usage is TRBJ1-2, with a weak D call TRBD1 (5 bases). With 5 bases removed from V and 6 bases from J, the gap between germline ends came to 28 bases. This CDR3 is 18 amino acids long. Looked up from germline, CDR1 is SGHTA and CDR2 is FQGNSA. CDR3 nucleotide sequence: TGTGCCAGCAGCCCGACGGCCGGACGGTCCCTCGGGGGAGATGGCTACACCTTC. This sequence encodes CASSPTAGRSLGGDGYTF.

The genes are TRBV7-6 and TRBJ1-2; perhaps TRBD1 as D (6 bases). Trimming removed 5 bases at V and 5 bases at J, with 27 bases between. Germline CDR1 is SGHVS and CDR2 is FNYEAQ. The length of the CDR3 is 18 residues. The CDR3 bases are TGTGCCAGCAGCCCAGACGGCAGGGGAGGAGGTAGTAGGTATGGCTACACCTTC. It yields the protein CASSPDGRGGGSRYGYTF.

This sequence joins TRBV10-1 and TRBJ2-5; 10 bases line up with TRBD1. V lost 8 bases to trimming and J lost 4 bases; unmatched junction nucleotides: 16. This CDR3 is 17 amino acids long. Germline V lookup: CDR1 WNHNN, CDR2 SYGVQD (reference sequence). CDR3 in amino acids: CASSFTRQGARRETQYF. CDR3 DNA sequence: TGCGCCAGCTCCTTCACGAGACAGGGGGCGCGGCGAGAGACCCAGTACTTC.

The chain is built from TRBV10-1 and TRBJ2-1; possibly TRBD1 or TRBD2 for D (6 bases each). Between the trimmed V and J ends, which lost 3 bases and 7 bases, there was a span of 10 bases. The length of the CDR3 is 13 residues. The germline V gene has CDR1 WNHNN and CDR2 SYGVQD (reference sequence). CDR3 residues: CASSEVGGNEQFF. CDR3 DNA sequence: TGCGCCAGCAGTGAAGTAGGGGGGAATGAGCAGTTCTTC.